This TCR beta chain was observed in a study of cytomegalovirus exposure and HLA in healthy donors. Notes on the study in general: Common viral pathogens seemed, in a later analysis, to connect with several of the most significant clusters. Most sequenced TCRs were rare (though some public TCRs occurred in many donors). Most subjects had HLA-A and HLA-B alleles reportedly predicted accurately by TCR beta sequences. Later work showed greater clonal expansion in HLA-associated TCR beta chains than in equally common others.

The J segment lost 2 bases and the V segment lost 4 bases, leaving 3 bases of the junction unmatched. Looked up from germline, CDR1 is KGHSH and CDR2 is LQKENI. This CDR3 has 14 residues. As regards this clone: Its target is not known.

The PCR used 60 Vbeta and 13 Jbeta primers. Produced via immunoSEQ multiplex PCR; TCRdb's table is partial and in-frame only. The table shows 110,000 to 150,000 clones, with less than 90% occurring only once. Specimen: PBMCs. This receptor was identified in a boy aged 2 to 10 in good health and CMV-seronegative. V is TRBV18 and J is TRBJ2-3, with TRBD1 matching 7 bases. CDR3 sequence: CASSLGQATDTQYF. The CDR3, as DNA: TGTGCCAGCTCACTCGGACAGGCCACAGATACGCAGTATTTT.